The 5 T cell receptor beta chains reported below all come from one sample, sequenced in a study of T cells in Graves' hyperthyroidism and ophthalmopathy. The investigators amplified TCR beta CDR3 regions from RNA transcripts. An initial round of RT-PCR targeting the TCR CDR3 relied on the HTBI primer set. TCRdb re-called the multiplex PCR reads through MiXCR, storing one row per CDR3 protein. Among about 210,000 distinct CDR3 sequences listed, roughly a sixth were seen once. Material for sequencing was blood. The receptors come from a man in his forties or fifties with Graves' hyperthyroidism.

This clonotype occurred once. This sequence joins TRBV28 and TRBJ2-6; no firm D call. The germline V gene has CDR1 MDHEN and CDR2 SYDVKM. CDR3 length: 15 residues. V lost 5 bases and J lost 0, with 8 bases in between. The CDR3 sequence is CASSTMSSGANVLTF. The CDR3 DNA follows: TGTGCCAGCAGTACCATGAGCTCTGGGGCCAACGTCCTGACTTTC.

This clonotype was observed at least ten times. The rearrangement links TRBV28 to TRBJ1-3; no reliable D call. Germline V CDR1 and CDR2: MDHEN, SYDVKM. The CDR3 runs 15 residues. V dropped 6 bases and J dropped 0 bases, with 12 bases sitting between them. The CDR3 nucleotides read TGTGCCAGCAGCCGCAGCAGAGTCTCTGGAAACACCATATATTTT. It translates to CASSRSRVSGNTIYF.

This clonotype turned up a few times. The V gene is TRBV13, the J gene TRBJ1-2, with 10 bases matching TRBD1. The germline V gene has CDR1 PRHDT and CDR2 FYEKMQ (reference sequence). The CDR3 has 15 residues. The V gene end was trimmed by 5 bases and the J gene end by 7 bases; junction bases not matched to a gene: 10. The CDR3 DNA sequence: TGTGCCAGCAGCGGCCGGGACAGGGGTTTGGGTGGCTACACCTTC. It specifies CASSGRDRGLGGYTF.

The chain is built from TRBV12-3 or TRBV12-4 and TRBJ2-7, with D tentatively TRBD1 (6 bases). V dropped 5 bases and J dropped 5 bases, with 13 bases sitting between them. This CDR3 contains 13 residues. Here the CDR3 reads CASSTGNLNEQYF. CDR3 nucleotides: TGTGCCAGCAGTACAGGGAACCTAAACGAGCAGTACTTC.

The table lists this clonotype with many counts. The chain employs TRBV5-6 and TRBJ2-7; 7 nucleotides align to TRBD2. CDR1 SGHDT and CDR2 YYEEEE come from the germline V gene. CDR3 size: 15 residues. V trimming: 3 bases; J trimming: 1 base; junction bases outside the gene matches: 7. CDR3 sequence reads: CASSSGGRDSYEQYF. The CDR3 DNA follows: TGTGCCAGCAGCTCGGGGGGACGGGATTCCTACGAGCAGTACTTC.